The rows below give T cell receptor beta chains drawn from one sample of a study of T cell responses to AZD1222 COVID-19 vaccine. Data came from immunoSEQ multiplex PCR; TCRdb stores just in-frame clones and leaves some out. Here the sample spans about 130,000 clones, approximately 89% being singletons. This material consisted of peripheral blood, taken on day 0 of AZD1222 vaccination. The receptor source for this set is an adult in good health. Both conserved end residues are part of each CDR3. D genes are given only for firm matches. Clone sizes are given selectively: once, few, many, or a class where the clone is expanded.

j_gene | v_gene | abundance | d_gene | CDR3nt | CDR3aa
TRBJ2-3 | TRBV28 | - | - | TGTGCCAGCAGTTTCGCATCTCAGATTACAGATACGCAGTATTTT | CASSFASQITDTQYF
TRBJ1-4 | TRBV9 | - | - | TGTGCCAGCAGCGTAGGGCAACCTAATGAAAAACTGTTTTTT | CASSVGQPNEKLFF
TRBJ2-7 | TRBV5-4 | - | TRBD2 | TGTGCCACTCAGAGGTCTAGCGGGCCCTCCTACGAGCAGTACTTC | CATQRSSGPSYEQYF
TRBJ1-5 | TRBV15 | - | - | TGTGCCACCAGCCCCACGCTGCAGCCCCAGCATTTT | CATSPTLQPQHF
TRBJ1-6 | TRBV4-3 | - | TRBD1 | TGCGCCAGCAGCCAAGTGGGACAGCCAAAAACCCTCCACTTT | CASSQVGQPKTLHF
TRBJ2-5 | TRBV10-3 | - | - | TGTGCCATCAGTGGGACACCCCAAGAGACCCAGTACTTC | CAISGTPQETQYF
TRBJ2-1 | TRBV10-1 | - | - | TGCGCCAGCAGTACAGACCCGACGATGGCTGAGCAGTTCTTC | CASSTDPTMAEQFF
TRBJ1-5 | TRBV3-1/TRBV3-2 | - | TRBD1 | TGTGCCAGCAGCCAAGATGGGACAGGCAATCAGCCCCAGCATTTT | CASSQDGTGNQPQHF
TRBJ1-2 | TRBV11-3 | - | TRBD1 | TGTGCCAGCACCTCGAACTCAGGGGGCGATTATGGCTACACCTTC | CASTSNSGGDYGYTF
TRBJ1-2 | TRBV28 | - | TRBD1 | TGTGCCATCCTAATAGCGACAGGGGGTAGCTACACCTTC | CAILIATGGSYTF
TRBJ1-1 | TRBV5-5 | once | - | TGTGCCAGCACGACCGGTCGGAGTGAATTCACTGAAGCTTTCTTT | CASTTGRSEFTEAFF
TRBJ1-2 | TRBV6-5 | - | TRBD1 | TGTGCCAGCAGTATGACAGGGGCTTATGGCTACACCTTC | CASSMTGAYGYTF
TRBJ2-1 | TRBV7-2 | - | TRBD2 | TGTGCCAGCAGCCGCGGGGGGTTATGGAATGAGCAGTTCTTC | CASSRGGLWNEQFF
TRBJ1-3 | TRBV2 | - | TRBD1 | TGTGCCAGCAGTGGACAGGGCGGTGGAAACACCATATATTTT | CASSGQGGGNTIYF
TRBJ1-1 | TRBV2 | - | TRBD1 | TGTGCCAGCAGTGACTCACAGGGGGCCACTGAAGCTTTCTTT | CASSDSQGATEAFF
TRBJ2-2 | TRBV27 | - | - | TGTGCCAGCAGTCCCTCTACGGGTTGGGAGACCGGGGAGCTGTTTTTT | CASSPSTGWETGELFF
TRBJ1-5 | TRBV6-5 | few | - | TGTGCCAGCAGCCGGGGAGTTGCCCCCAATCAGCCCCAGCATTTT | CASSRGVAPNQPQHF
TRBJ2-2 | TRBV6-6 | - | - | TGTGCCAGCAGTTTCGGACTGACTAACACCGGGGAGCTGTTTTTT | CASSFGLTNTGELFF
TRBJ2-3 | TRBV18 | - | TRBD2 | TGTGCCAGCTCTCTCGGACTAGCGGGAGATACGCAGTATTTT | CASSLGLAGDTQYF
TRBJ1-4 | TRBV7-9 | - | TRBD1 | TGTGCCAGCAGCCCAGGGACAGGGGATTGGGAAAAACTGTTTTTT | CASSPGTGDWEKLFF
TRBJ2-3 | TRBV5-6 | - | - | TGTGCCAGCAGCCAATCCTGGTCCACAGATACGCAGTATTTT | CASSQSWSTDTQYF
TRBJ1-4 | TRBV7-2 | - | TRBD1 | TGTGCCAGCAGCCCCGGGGACAGGGCTTCGGAAAAACTGTTTTTT | CASSPGDRASEKLFF
TRBJ1-5 | TRBV7-2 | - | TRBD1 | TGTGCCAGCAGCTTGACAGGGAGACAGCCCCAGCATTTT | CASSLTGRQPQHF
TRBJ1-1 | TRBV3-1/TRBV3-2 | - | - | TGTGCCAGCAGCCTTACCTTTGGTGGTACTGAAGCTTTCTTT | CASSLTFGGTEAFF
TRBJ1-6 | TRBV6-1 | - | - | TGTGCCAGCAGTGATTTGCAGGTAAGCGCACCCCTCCACTTT | CASSDLQVSAPLHF
TRBJ1-6 | TRBV6-5 | - | - | TGTGCCAGCAGCCGCTCTAATTCACCCCTCCACTTT | CASSRSNSPLHF
TRBJ2-7 | TRBV10-1 | - | - | TGCGCCAGCGGTACATACTACGAGCAGTACTTC | CASGTYYEQYF
TRBJ2-7 | TRBV21-1 | - | - | TGTGCCAGCAGCTCACCTCCCCGGGACAGGGTGGGCAACGAGCAGTACTTC | CASSSPPRDRVGNEQYF
TRBJ2-1 | TRBV29-1 | - | - | TGCAGCGTTGACGAGCGGAGCAATGAGCAGTTCTTC | CSVDERSNEQFF
TRBJ1-5 | TRBV3-1/TRBV3-2 | - | - | TGTGCCAGCAGCCAAATGGTTAATCAGCCCCAGCATTTT | CASSQMVNQPQHF
TRBJ1-2 | TRBV5-1 | - | - | TGCGCCAGCAGCTTCGCGGACAGCGTATATGGCTACACCTTC | CASSFADSVYGYTF
TRBJ1-2 | TRBV5-1 | - | TRBD1 | TGCGCCAGCAGCTTTGGTCAGGGGGCAGTTGGCTACACCTTC | CASSFGQGAVGYTF
TRBJ2-7 | TRBV12-3/TRBV12-4 | - | - | TGTGCCAGCAGTTTTGTAAGGGGCTACGAGCAGTACTTC | CASSFVRGYEQYF
TRBJ2-1 | TRBV3-1/TRBV3-2 | - | TRBD2 | TGTGCCAGCAGCCAAGGATTAGCGGGAGCCGCTTACAATGAGCAGTTCTTC | CASSQGLAGAAYNEQFF
TRBJ2-3 | TRBV6-1 | few | TRBD2 | TGTGCCAGCAGTGCGGGACTAGCGGGAGGGGCAGATACGCAGTATTTT | CASSAGLAGGADTQYF
TRBJ2-1 | TRBV14 | - | - | TGTGCCAGCACAAGGGCTAGCGCCTACAATGAGCAGTTCTTC | CASTRASAYNEQFF
TRBJ1-5 | TRBV6-4 | once | - | TGTGCCAGCAGTGACTCTGGCAGATATAGCAATCAGCCCCAGCATTTT | CASSDSGRYSNQPQHF
TRBJ2-7 | TRBV10-1 | - | - | TGCGCCAGCAGTGAGGTAGCCTACGAGCAGTACTTC | CASSEVAYEQYF
TRBJ2-7 | TRBV11-3 | - | - | TGTGCCAGCAGCTCAACAGGGAATCGCGAGCAGTACTTC | CASSSTGNREQYF
TRBJ1-5 | TRBV25-1 | - | TRBD1 | TGTGCCACGCTCATCGACAGGGGGTATCAGCCCCAGCATTTT | CATLIDRGYQPQHF
TRBJ2-1 | TRBV18 | - | - | TGTGCCAGCTCACTGTCTAGCGTCATAACGCAAGAGCAGTTCTTC | CASSLSSVITQEQFF
TRBJ1-6 | TRBV11-2 | - | - | TGTGCCAGCAGCTTAGAGAGTGGGGCAGGGCTTAATTCACCCCTCCACTTT | CASSLESGAGLNSPLHF
TRBJ1-2 | TRBV16 | - | - | TGTGCCAGCAGCCAATCTTACGGAATTGGCTACACCTTC | CASSQSYGIGYTF
TRBJ1-3 | TRBV5-1 | - | - | TGCGCCAGCAGGGATGGTTCTGGAAACACCATATATTTT | CASRDGSGNTIYF
TRBJ1-2 | TRBV19 | - | - | TGTGCCAGTAGTGGGCCCGGAGGGGCGCGGGGCTACACCTTC | CASSGPGGARGYTF
TRBJ2-3 | TRBV10-3 | - | - | TGTGCCACCACCCCCCAGGGGTCTGGCACAGATACGCAGTATTTT | CATTPQGSGTDTQYF
TRBJ2-5 | TRBV30 | - | - | TGTGCCTGGAGTGCCTCAAGGGGTGGGGAGACCCAGTACTTC | CAWSASRGGETQYF
TRBJ1-2 | TRBV29-1 | once | - | TGCAGCGCTGAGCTGGGGAACTATGGCTACACCTTC | CSAELGNYGYTF
TRBJ2-2 | TRBV4-3 | - | - | TGCGCCAGCAGCCAATATGGGAGGACCGTGTACACCGGGGAGCTGTTTTTT | CASSQYGRTVYTGELFF
TRBJ1-5 | TRBV18 | - | - | TGTGCCAGCTCACCACAGGGCAATCAGCCCCAGCATTTT | CASSPQGNQPQHF